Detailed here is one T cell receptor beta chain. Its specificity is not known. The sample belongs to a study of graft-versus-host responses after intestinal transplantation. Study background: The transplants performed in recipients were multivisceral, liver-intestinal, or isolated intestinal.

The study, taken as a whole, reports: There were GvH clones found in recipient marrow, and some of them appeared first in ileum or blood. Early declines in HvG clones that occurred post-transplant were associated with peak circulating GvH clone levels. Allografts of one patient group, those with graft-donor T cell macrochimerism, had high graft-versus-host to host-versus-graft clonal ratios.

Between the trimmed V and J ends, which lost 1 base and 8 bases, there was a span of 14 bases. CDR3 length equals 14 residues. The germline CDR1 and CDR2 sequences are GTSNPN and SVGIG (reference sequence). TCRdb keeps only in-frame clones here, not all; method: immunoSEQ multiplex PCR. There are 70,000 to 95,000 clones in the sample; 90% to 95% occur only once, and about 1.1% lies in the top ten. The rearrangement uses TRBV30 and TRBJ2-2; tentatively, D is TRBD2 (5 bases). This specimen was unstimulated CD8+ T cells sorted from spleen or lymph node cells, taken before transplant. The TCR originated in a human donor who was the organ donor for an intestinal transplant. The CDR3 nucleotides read TGTGCCTGGAGTGGCTGGCTCTCGGGAGGGGAGCTGTTTTTT. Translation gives CAWSGWLSGGELFF.